The entry below describes one T cell receptor beta chain. Its antigen is unknown. One base away there is no much larger clone; base qualities are not given. TCRbeta CDR3 regions were amplified from genomic DNA using the immunoSEQ Assay, a bias-controlled multiplex PCR. From the authors' description of their analysis: Within the assay, amplification of reference gene primers was used to estimate how many nucleated cells each sample contained. To quantify the absolute abundance of each unique TCRbeta CDR3 rearrangement, sequence reads were collapsed and filtered. For each sample, productive Simpson clonality was calculated by taking the square root of Simpson's diversity index across productive rearrangements. TCRdb's version of the immuneACCESS table is confined to in-frame rearrangements and falls short of the full clone set. An unresolved V gene accounts for under half of the shortfall where checked; the remainder is of unknown origin. V and J calls and clone size are those listed in that table; D and trimming were worked out from the DNA. Present in this sample are some 250,000 clones, over 80% of which were seen just once. Of the sample, around 26% is held by the ten largest clones.

This entry comes from a study of blood T cell repertoires in COVID-19 (dated by TCRdb to between 2020 and 2021). About the investigation overall: Samples from collaborators originated in the United States, Italy and Spain and spanned both the acute and convalescent phases of COVID-19. The prospective study material was composed of cDNA or gDNA derived from T cells, B-cell-depleted T cells, or PBMCs. Deeply sampled blood TCRbeta repertoires from subjects exposed to, actively infected with, or recovered from COVID-19 were included in the dataset. A freely available public database, intended as a resource for researchers studying the immune response to SARS-CoV-2, is where the repertoires were released. The samples were drawn from two sources: the first 160 participants of the ongoing ImmuneRACE study, and over 1,000 subjects contributed by 6 global collaborators. A de-identified subject ID, COVID-19 status, age in years and sex were almost always included in the sample metadata. Where HLA class I and class II types were available, the types were taken from metadata supplied by the sample provider, not from assay-based typing.

Overall results and qualifications from the work: How much clinical and demographic metadata was included differed by source and by participant, and the metadata was provided uncurated.

Collaborating institutions collected whole blood in K2EDTA tubes following their own protocols. For TCRbeta analysis, collaborator samples were shipped as frozen whole blood, as isolated PBMCs, or as DNA extracted from either sample type. The CDR3, cysteine through phenylalanine, is 13 amino acids long. The entry retains the CDR3 DNA only, 39 bases that are in frame from base 1. The junction shows trimming of 4 bases on V and 6 bases on J, plus 12 bases between the germline ends. Via the germline V gene, CDR1 is SNHLY and CDR2 FYNNEI. The sequence joins TRBV2 to TRBJ1-1, with a weak D call of TRBD1 (6 bases match). The specimen sequenced was peripheral blood. The origin of this receptor is a man aged 35 to 55 with acute or convalescent COVID-19. The DNA is TGTGCCAGCAGTGCCGAGGGGGAATCTGAAGCTTTCTTT. Its protein product is CASSAEGESEAFF.